These 22 T cell receptor beta chains share one sample of origin, sequenced in a study of shared clonotypes between healthy human individuals. Assay used: immunoSEQ multiplex PCR; TCRdb lists only in-frame clones, some missing. The top ten hold 9.5% to 15% of the sample, which has around 480,000 clones, roughly 79% seen once. The source material was PBMCs. Every receptor here comes from a woman aged 35 to 49 in good health. Some clones in this sample may be carry-over from other donors' samples.

This chain joins TRBV7-2 and TRBJ2-7; D perhaps matches TRBD1 (7 bases). V lost 5 bases, J lost 4 bases, and 18 bases lay in between. The CDR3 consists of 15 residues. Germline-derived CDR1 and CDR2 are SGHTA and FQGNSA. The CDR3 here is CASSPAGGFEYEQYF. CDR3 in DNA: TGTGCCAGCAGCCCCGCAGGGGGGTTTGAGTACGAGCAGTACTTC. Filled out from reference TRBV7-2 and TRBJ2-7, the complete variable domain reads GAGVSQSPSNKVTEKGKDVELRCDPISGHTALYWYRQSLGQGLEFLIYFQGNSAPDKSGLPSDRFSAERTGGSVSTLTIQRTQQEDSAVYLCASSPAGGFEYEQYFGPGTRLTVT.

The chain joins TRBV7-3 to TRBJ2-7; 9 bases map to TRBD2. The CDR3 is 14 residues long. Germline trimming cut 6 bases from V and 2 bases from J; bases unmatched to any gene: 5. The V gene's germline CDR1 is SGHTA and CDR2 FQGTGA. CDR3 sequence (DNA): TGTGCCAGCAGTCAGACTAGCGGAACCTACGAGCAGTACTTC. Translating gives CASSQTSGTYEQYF. Drawing the rest from reference TRBV7-3 and TRBJ2-7, the complete variable domain is GAGVSQTPSNKVTEKGKYVELRCDPISGHTALYWYRQSLGQGPEFLIYFQGTGAADDSGLPNDRFFAVRPEGSVSTLKIQRTERGDSAVYLCASSQTSGTYEQYFGPGTRLTVT.

The chain links TRBV27 to TRBJ1-4; tentative D call: TRBD1 (6 bases). CDR1 and CDR2 (germline): MNHEY, SMNVEV (reference sequence). V gave up 4 bases and J gave up 10 bases, with 19 bases separating them. The CDR3 runs 15 residues. The CDR3: CASSWLNGGGGKLFF. CDR3 sequence (DNA): TGTGCCAGCAGTTGGTTAAACGGAGGGGGGGGAAAACTGTTTTTT.

This clone was seen a single time. The chain joins TRBV30 to TRBJ1-5, with a tentative D call TRBD1 (6 bases). The germline CDR1 and CDR2 sequences are GTSNPN and SVGIG (reference sequence). Trimming left V 5 bases short and J 3 bases short, with 17 bases between. CDR3 size: 15 residues. The CDR3: CAWGPQGFYNQPQHF. The CDR3 bases are TGTGCCTGGGGGCCCCAGGGGTTTTACAATCAGCCCCAGCATTTT.

The J gene is TRBJ1-1, the V gene TRBV5-4, with TRBD1 matching 7 bases. V shed 4 bases, J shed 0 bases, and the junction held 3 bases outside the gene matches. Germline-derived CDR1 and CDR2 are SGHNT and YYREEE (reference sequence). This CDR3 comprises 14 residues. CDR3 DNA: TGTGCCAGCAGCCGAGGGGGCATGAACACTGAAGCTTTCTTT. Amino acids: CASSRGGMNTEAFF.

The gene calls are TRBV21-1 and TRBJ2-6; the listed D gene, TRBD1, was not tested against the DNA. TRBV21-1 is tagged as a pseudogene. This CDR3 region has 19 residues. CDR3 region: CASSKHPGAEISGANVLTF. In DNA, the CDR3 is TGTGCCAGCAGCAAACATCCAGGGGCAGAAATCTCTGGGGCCAACGTCCTGACTTTC.

The chain joins TRBV5-1 to TRBJ2-5; weak D call: TRBD1 (6 bases). The germline V gene has CDR1 SGHRS and CDR2 YFSETQ. V gave up 4 bases and J gave up 5 bases, with 15 bases separating them. CDR3 length equals 14 residues. The CDR3 DNA reads as TGCGCCAGCAGCCTAGACAGGCCCGGGGAGACCCAGTACTTC. It is translated as CASSLDRPGETQYF.

This clone was observed a few times. The gene calls are TRBV28 and TRBJ1-2, with D uncertain. CDR3 size: 17 residues. CDR1 is MDHEN, CDR2 SYDVKM, per germline. Deletions cut 2 bases from V and 8 bases from J, with 24 bases between. The CDR3 DNA reads as TGTGCCAGCAGTTTACCCACCACCGACGTCGCTCACGGGGGCTACACCTTC. It codes for CASSLPTTDVAHGGYTF.

This clone came up a few times. The junction shows a germline mismatch at one end, possibly a read error. The rearrangement uses TRBV2 and TRBJ1-5; tentative D call: TRBD1 (5 bases). CDR1 is SNHLY, CDR2 FYNNEI, per germline. The length of the CDR3 is 14 residues. CDR3 coding DNA: TGTGCCAGCGGTGATGGCGGGGACGGTCAGCCCCAGCATTTT. Protein sequence: CASGDGGDGQPQHF.

V usage is TRBV30 and J usage is TRBJ2-7; D call uncertain. CDR1 is GTSNPN and CDR2 is SVGIG in the germline V gene (reference sequence). CDR3 size: 12 residues. Deletions cut 2 bases from V and 1 base from J, with 6 bases between. CDR3 sequence reads: CAWSPNSYEQYF. CDR3 DNA sequence: TGTGCCTGGAGTCCCAATTCCTACGAGCAGTACTTC.

This rearrangement joins TRBV9 to TRBJ2-2; a possible D gene is TRBD2 (5 bases). CDR1 is SGDLS and CDR2 is YYNGEE in the germline V gene. Trimming cost V 0 bases and J 0 bases, with 12 bases left between them. The CDR3 length is 17 residues. The CDR3 nucleotides are TGTGCCAGCAGCGTAGATTGGGGAGCGACGAACACCGGGGAGCTGTTTTTT. Translated: CASSVDWGATNTGELFF.

The chain uses TRBV10-3 and TRBJ2-2; tentative D call: TRBD1 (7 bases). V lost 10 bases and J 3 bases, leaving 18 bases between the germline ends. CDR1 ENHRY and CDR2 SYGVKD come from the germline V gene. The length of the CDR3 is 15 residues. In nucleotides, the CDR3 is TGTGCCACCCGGGGGAGGACAGGCGACACCGGGGAGCTGTTTTTT. This encodes CATRGRTGDTGELFF.

The chain is built from TRBV13 and TRBJ2-7; TRBD1 agrees at 7 bases. Unmatched junction bases numbered 4, after V lost 0 bases and J lost 8 bases. The CDR3 has 13 amino acids. Germline CDR1 and CDR2: PRHDT and FYEKMQ (reference sequence). The CDR3 DNA reads as TGTGCCAGCAGCTTAGGGACAGGGCCCAAGCAGTACTTC. Translating it yields CASSLGTGPKQYF. Drawing the rest from reference TRBV13 and TRBJ2-7, the complete variable domain is AAGVIQSPRHLIKEKRETATLKCYPIPRHDTVYWYQQGPGQDPQFLISFYEKMQSDKGSIPDRFSAQQFSDYHSELNMSSLELGDSALYFCASSLGTGPKQYFGPGTRLTVT.

This chain joins TRBV19 and TRBJ2-7, with 9 positions matching TRBD1. Germline V gives CDR1 LNHDA, CDR2 SQIVND (reference sequence). J lost 7 bases, V lost 3 bases, and 7 bases had no gene match. The CDR3 has 14 amino acids. In DNA, the CDR3 is TGTGCCAGTAGTATCTCACAGGGGGCAAGGGAGCAGTACTTC. This sequence encodes CASSISQGAREQYF.

The CDR3 loop reads CASSLLTGESYEQYF. DNA of the CDR3: TGTGCCAGCAGCTTGTTAACAGGGGAATCCTACGAGCAGTACTTC. The chain joins TRBV11-2 to TRBJ2-7; 7 bases fit TRBD1. There are 15 residues in the CDR3. J lost 1 base, V lost 3 bases, and 6 bases had no gene match. Per the germline V gene, CDR1 is SGHAT and CDR2 is FQNNGV.

V gene TRBV4-1 combines with J gene TRBJ1-2; the D gene is possibly TRBD1 (5 bases). V was cut by 1 base and J by 0 bases, with 15 bases left in between. CDR3 length equals 17 residues. The germline V gene has CDR1 MGHRA and CDR2 YSYEKL. The chain's CDR3 is CASSQGPGGEANYGYTF. The CDR3 DNA sequence: TGCGCCAGCAGCCAAGGCCCCGGGGGAGAAGCTAACTATGGCTACACCTTC.

V and J are TRBV5-1 and TRBJ2-1, with D uncertain. This CDR3 spans 13 amino acids. The V end lost 4 bases, the J end lost 8 bases, and 13 bases lay between the germline ends. CDR1 is SGHRS, CDR2 YFSETQ, per germline. The CDR3, as DNA: TGCGCCAGCAGCGGGGTAGCCCGACATGAGCAGTTCTTC. Its translation is CASSGVARHEQFF.

This clone was observed a few times. The chain has TRBV11-1 and TRBJ2-1; 11 bases map to TRBD2. Trimming took 5 bases from V and 5 from J; bases not matched to a gene: 8. The length of the CDR3 is 16 residues. The germline CDR1 and CDR2 sequences are SGHAT and FQDESV (reference sequence). The CDR3 DNA reads as TGTGCCAGCAGCATTAGCGGGAGGGCCCCTAACAATGAGCAGTTCTTC. Translation gives CASSISGRAPNNEQFF.

This sequence joins TRBV7-2 and TRBJ1-2; a weak D match, TRBD1 (6 bases). The length of the CDR3 is 14 residues. Germline loops: CDR1 SGHTA, CDR2 FQGNSA. The V and J ends lost 1 base and 6 bases respectively, with 12 bases between them. The CDR3 protein is CASSLVRDNNGYTF. The DNA of the CDR3 is TGTGCCAGCAGCTTAGTTCGGGACAATAATGGCTACACCTTC. Looking up the rest from reference TRBV7-2 and TRBJ1-2 gives the full variable domain: GAGVSQSPSNKVTEKGKDVELRCDPISGHTALYWYRQSLGQGLEFLIYFQGNSAPDKSGLPSDRFSAERTGGSVSTLTIQRTQQEDSAVYLCASSLVRDNNGYTFGSGTRLTVV.

The chain carries TRBV6-4 and TRBJ1-2, with D possibly matching TRBD1 (5 bases). The germline V gene has CDR1 MRHNA and CDR2 SNTAGT. There are 14 residues in the CDR3. Deletions cut 6 bases from V and 14 bases from J, with 25 bases between. DNA for the CDR3: TGTGCCAGCAGCTCCCCGGCGGCAACACAGCGGGGGACCTTC. This gives the protein CASSSPAATQRGTF.

This clone has a count of ten or more. This chain uses TRBV27 with TRBJ2-7; 10 nucleotides align to TRBD2. J gave up 2 bases and V 2 bases, and 9 bases lay outside the gene matches. Germline lookup yields CDR1 MNHEY and CDR2 SMNVEV (reference sequence). The CDR3 sequence is 17 residues long. The DNA for the CDR3 is TGTGCCAGCAGTTTAAGGCTAGCGGGAGTATCCACCTACGAGCAGTACTTC. Its protein product is CASSLRLAGVSTYEQYF.

The gene calls are TRBV19 and TRBJ2-5, with D uncertain. V lost 5 bases, J lost 5 bases, and 12 bases lay in between. The length of the CDR3 is 13 residues. CDR1 is LNHDA and CDR2 is SQIVND in the germline V gene (reference sequence). In DNA, the CDR3 is TGTGCCAGTAGTCCCGCTCACGGGGAGACCCAGTACTTC. This sequence encodes CASSPAHGETQYF. Filled out from reference TRBV19 and TRBJ2-5, the complete variable domain reads DGGITQSPKYLFRKEGQNVTLSCEQNLNHDAMYWYRQDPGQGLRLIYYSQIVNDFQKGDIAEGYSVSREKKESFPLTVTSAQKNPTAFYLCASSPAHGETQYFGPGTRLLVL.